Listed below are T cell receptor beta chains from one sample, sequenced in a study of shared clonotypes between healthy human individuals. Produced via immunoSEQ multiplex PCR; TCRdb's table is partial and in-frame only. This sample has about 2 million clones, with approximately 95% found just once. Sequenced input: naive CD8+ T cells sorted from blood. These receptor sequences come from a man younger than 35 in good health. Both conserved end residues are trimmed from each CDR3. D genes are given only for firm matches.

TRBV4-1	14	TRBD2	TRBJ2-1	ASTPLLAGGTNEQF
TRBV18	12	.	TRBJ2-5	ASSPFGGSETQY
TRBV7-8	13	.	TRBJ2-1	ASSPNPQPDNEQF
TRBV9	13	TRBD2	TRBJ2-7	ASSVGLADSYEQY
TRBV7-9	15	.	TRBJ1-5	ASSGPPGRDGNQPQH
TRBV10-1	13	TRBD2	TRBJ2-3	ASSEFSGSIDTQY
TRBV6-6	12	.	TRBJ2-2	ASHDPHHTGELF
TRBV4-2	15	.	TRBJ1-5	ASSRGLGHSGDQPQH
TRBV9	13	TRBD2	TRBJ2-5	ASSVEGGEGETQY
TRBV2	13	.	TRBJ1-1	ASTTYEGGSTEAF
TRBV6-1	13	.	TRBJ2-7	ASSARQADSYEQY
TRBV30	13	TRBD1	TRBJ1-1	AWSLLQGANTEAF
TRBV7-9	13	.	TRBJ2-7	ASSLAQGLAIEQY
TRBV2	10	.	TRBJ2-2	ASIGETGELF
TRBV4-2	11	.	TRBJ2-7	ASSHRGSYEQY
TRBV5-1	16	.	TRBJ2-3	ASSLAQTPRVWGDTQY
TRBV27	11	.	TRBJ2-7	ASSFGASYEQY
TRBV27	13	TRBD1	TRBJ1-2	ASSYTGAFNYGYT
TRBV29-1	11	.	TRBJ1-1	SVGATGNAEAF
TRBV27	14	.	TRBJ2-1	ASSPDLASSYNEQF
TRBV27	13	.	TRBJ2-7	ASSLWSGQANEQY
TRBV7-9	13	.	TRBJ1-2	ASSLSGIANYGYT